The 25 T cell receptor beta chains presented below share a single source sample, sequenced in a study of vaccination and CD4 T cells after COVID-19. An Oncomine TCR Beta short-read assay was used to sequence the DNA from cultured CD4+ T cells. MiXCR, run by TCRdb on the PCR reads, gives a single entry per CDR3 protein. The sample includes 15,000 to 20,000 distinct CDR3 sequences, 70% to 75% of them seen just once. Stated treatment: approximately nine-day PBMC culture with coronavirus spike peptide pools or control peptides (ViraFEST assay). The antigens for these receptors are not known. The source material was CD4+ T cells from blood, cultured in vitro. These receptors were obtained from a human donor who had recovered from COVID-19.

V gene TRBV6-2 or TRBV6-3 combines with J gene TRBJ1-1; D remains ambiguous. Germline V gene lookup returns CDR1 MNHEY and CDR2 SVGEGT. The CDR3 is 13 amino acids. The germline V and J ends were trimmed by 4 bases and 1 base, with 7 bases remaining between them. The CDR3 spells CASSFSWNTEAFF. CDR3 DNA sequence: TGTGCCAGCAGTTTTTCTTGGAACACTGAAGCTTTCTTT.

V gene TRBV6-2 or TRBV6-3 combines with J gene TRBJ1-2; 8 bases map to TRBD1. The V segment lost 6 bases and the J segment 2 bases; nucleotides outside the gene matches: 8. Germline CDR1 is MNHEY and CDR2 is SVGEGT. The CDR3 is made up of 15 amino acids. The CDR3 sequence: CASRDGQGLNYGYTF. In DNA form, the CDR3 reads TGTGCCAGCAGGGACGGACAGGGTTTAAACTATGGCTACACCTTC.

V gene TRBV6-1 combines with J gene TRBJ1-5; weak D call: TRBD1 (5 bases). This CDR3 contains 15 residues. Germline-derived CDR1 and CDR2 are MNHNS and SASEGT. V lost 4 bases and J lost 3, with 13 bases in between. The CDR3 nucleotides read TGTGCCAGCAGTGCTTGGGACTTCCACAATCAGCCCCAGCATTTT. Protein sequence: CASSAWDFHNQPQHF.

This clonotype was found once. The rearrangement joins TRBV7-9 to TRBJ2-3, with 7 bases that match TRBD1. Losses at the gene ends were 5 bases for V and 10 bases for J; bases not matched to a gene: 12. CDR1 SEHNR and CDR2 FQNEAQ come from the germline V gene (reference sequence). This CDR3 comprises 14 residues. The CDR3 region has the DNA TGTGCCAGCAGCCCCAACCGTGAACAGGGGCCGCAGTATTTT. Its translation: CASSPNREQGPQYF. The whole variable domain, filled in from reference TRBV7-9 and TRBJ2-3, reads DTGVSQNPRHKITKRGQNVTFRCDPISEHNRLYWYRQTLGQGPEFLTYFQNEAQLEKSRLLSDRFSAERPKGSFSTLEIQRTEQGDSAMYLCASSPNREQGPQYFGPGTRLTVL.

The chain combines TRBV6-5 with TRBJ1-2, with D perhaps TRBD1 (5 bases). Trimming removed 0 bases from V and 8 bases from J, with 13 bases in between. This CDR3 is 14 amino acids long. CDR1 and CDR2 from the germline V gene are MNHEY and SVGAGI. The CDR3 protein is CASSYSIRANGYTF. DNA of the CDR3: TGTGCCAGCAGTTACTCGATCAGGGCAAACGGCTACACCTTC.

This clonotype appeared a single time. Sequence at one end of the junction differs from germline and may be a read error. The V gene is TRBV6-4, the J gene TRBJ2-7; 8 bases match TRBD1. Looked up from germline, CDR1 is MRHNA and CDR2 is SNTAGT. The CDR3 has 16 residues. The CDR3 sequence: CASSYSRTGSVYEQYF. CDR3 coding DNA: TGTGCCAGCAGTTACTCCAGGACAGGGAGTGTCTACGAGCAGTACTTC.

The rearrangement links TRBV27 to TRBJ1-5, with 8 bases matching TRBD1. Germline V lookup: CDR1 MNHEY, CDR2 SMNVEV (reference sequence). The CDR3 extends over 15 amino acids. J lost 5 bases, V lost 5 bases, and 8 bases had no gene match. The CDR3 bases are TGTGCCAGCAGTCCGCGGACAGGGAAATATCAGCCCCAGCATTTT. It specifies CASSPRTGKYQPQHF.

In this sample, this clonotype turned up a few times. The chain combines TRBV19 with TRBJ1-5, with a weak D call TRBD1 (5 bases). Germline assignment: CDR1 LNHDA and CDR2 SQIVND (reference sequence). Trimming cost V 3 bases and J 0 bases, with 9 bases left between them. The CDR3 runs 15 residues. CDR3 loop: CASSIEGYSNQPQHF. Here the CDR3 DNA reads TGTGCCAGTAGTATCGAGGGGTATAGCAATCAGCCCCAGCATTTT.

V gene TRBV20-1 combines with J gene TRBJ2-1; maybe TRBD1 (5 bases). V gave up 3 bases and J gave up 4 bases, with 13 bases separating them. CDR1 DFQATT and CDR2 SNEGSKA come from the germline V gene (reference sequence). The CDR3 is made up of 14 amino acids. For the CDR3, the DNA is TGCAGTGCTAGCGGCACAGGATTTTACAATGAGCAGTTCTTC. It is translated as CSASGTGFYNEQFF.

This clonotype occurred a few times. This chain uses TRBV20-1 with TRBJ1-5; 7 bases match TRBD1. V dropped 6 bases and J dropped 6; count of bases not matched to a gene: 11. Germline V gives CDR1 DFQATT, CDR2 SNEGSKA (reference sequence). This CDR3 spans 14 amino acids. CDR3 DNA sequence: TGCAGTGCCCCTCAAAGGACAGGCTCTCAGCCCCAGCATTTT. It encodes CSAPQRTGSQPQHF.

The V gene is TRBV12-3 or TRBV12-4, the J gene TRBJ2-3; TRBD2 matches 14 bases. The CDR3 consists of 18 residues. The junction had 4 bases not matched to a gene; V was cut back by 0 bases and J by 2 bases. DNA for the CDR3: TGTGCCAGCAGTTTAGCGGGGACTAGCGGGAGTAACACAGATACGCAGTATTTT. Protein sequence: CASSLAGTSGSNTDTQYF.

The rearrangement joins TRBV7-9 to TRBJ2-7; 8 bases line up with TRBD1. The germline V gene encodes CDR1 SEHNR and CDR2 FQNEAQ (reference sequence). The CDR3 is 15 residues long. Trimming took 3 bases from V and 1 from J; bases not matched to a gene: 5. For the CDR3, the DNA is TGTGCCAGCAGCTTCCGGACAGGGAGTTCCTACGAGCAGTACTTC. Protein: CASSFRTGSSYEQYF.

The chain couples TRBV28 to TRBJ1-5; D not certain. The CDR3 runs to 16 residues. Between the trimmed V and J ends, which lost 3 bases and 0 bases, there was a span of 12 bases. Looked up from germline, CDR1 is MDHEN and CDR2 is SYDVKM. CDR3 amino acids: CASSLSWRYSNQPQHF. CDR3 in DNA: TGTGCCAGCAGTTTGTCCTGGAGATATAGCAATCAGCCCCAGCATTTT.

This clonotype was seen more than once but under ten times. The CDR3 loop reads CASKPHGESPLHF. Written as DNA, the CDR3 is TGTGCCAGCAAGCCCCACGGGGAATCACCCCTCCACTTT. V and J are TRBV27 and TRBJ1-6; D call uncertain. Trimming stripped 7 bases from V and 10 bases from J, with 14 bases between. The CDR3 extends over 13 amino acids. Germline assignment: CDR1 MNHEY and CDR2 SMNVEV (reference sequence).

The chain recombines TRBV27 with TRBJ2-3; D ambiguous. Germline CDR1 reads MNHEY; CDR2 reads SMNVEV (reference sequence). V lost 9 bases, J lost 3 bases, and 4 bases lay in between. This CDR3 region has 10 residues. The CDR3 sequence is CARQTDTQYF. CDR3 coding DNA: TGTGCCAGACAAACAGATACGCAGTATTTT.

The chain joins TRBV11-2 to TRBJ2-7; no clear D gene. Germline-derived CDR1 and CDR2 are SGHAT and FQNNGV. Trimming removed 1 base from V and 3 bases from J, with 7 bases in between. The CDR3 runs to 13 residues. The CDR3 protein is CASSLVQRYEQYF. CDR3 DNA sequence: TGTGCCAGCAGCTTAGTCCAGCGCTACGAGCAGTACTTC.

The chain is built from TRBV4-3 and TRBJ2-2; tentatively, D is TRBD2 (6 bases). The V and J ends lost 3 bases and 6 bases respectively, with 14 bases between them. The CDR3 has 15 residues. CDR1 is LGHNA, CDR2 YSLEER, per germline. The CDR3 DNA follows: TGCGCCAGCAGCCAGCGACTAGGCGGGCCCGGGGAGCTGTTTTTT. Protein: CASSQRLGGPGELFF.

The genes are TRBV6-1 and TRBJ1-2; D perhaps matches TRBD1 (5 bases). The V end was cut by 7 bases, the J end by 8 bases, with 23 bases between. CDR1 is MNHNS, CDR2 SASEGT, per germline. The CDR3 contains 15 residues. The DNA for the CDR3 is TGTGCCAGCAACCCAAGCGGGGGGGACCTTTCAGGCTACACCTTC. Translating gives CASNPSGGDLSGYTF.

V gene TRBV20-1 combines with J gene TRBJ2-3; 7 bases are a match to TRBD2. The germline V gene has CDR1 DFQATT and CDR2 SNEGSKA (reference sequence). The ends lost 5 bases at V and 1 base at J; junction bases unmatched: 21. The CDR3 runs 19 residues. CDR3 protein: CSAGSGPSGLLGGTDTQYF. Here the CDR3 DNA reads TGCAGTGCTGGCTCTGGTCCTAGCGGTCTCCTTGGGGGCACAGATACGCAGTATTTT.

This chain joins TRBV21-1 and TRBJ1-5; TRBD1 reflects the table's D call only, with no check against the DNA. TRBV21-1 is described as a pseudogene. The CDR3 totals 17 residues. The CDR3 sequence: CASSKDRAEHSNQPQHF. The CDR3 nucleotides are TGTGCCAGCAGCAAAGACAGGGCAGAGCATAGCAATCAGCCCCAGCATTTT.

This rearrangement joins TRBV24-1 to TRBJ2-1; TRBD2 agrees at 8 bases. V trimming: 8 bases; J trimming: 9 bases; junction bases outside the gene matches: 14. Germline V gives CDR1 KGHDR, CDR2 SFDVKD. The CDR3 is 15 amino acids. In DNA, the CDR3 is TGTGCCACCAACCGACTAGCGCAATCTCAGGGTGAGCAGTTCTTC. This codes for CATNRLAQSQGEQFF.

The rearrangement uses TRBV6-5 and TRBJ2-2; 8 positions agree with TRBD2. The J segment lost 2 bases and the V segment lost 0 bases, leaving 5 bases of the junction unmatched. Per the germline V gene, CDR1 is MNHEY and CDR2 is SVGAGI. This CDR3 comprises 17 residues. The CDR3 protein is CASSYSGVAGNTGELFF. The CDR3 bases are TGTGCCAGCAGTTACTCAGGAGTAGCGGGAAACACCGGGGAGCTGTTTTTT.

The V and J genes are TRBV11-2 and TRBJ2-7; 9 bases are a match to TRBD1. The CDR3 extends over 15 amino acids. CDR1 is SGHAT and CDR2 is FQNNGV in the germline V gene. J was trimmed by 5 bases and V by 5 bases; bases with no gene match: 10. For the CDR3, the DNA is TGTGCCAGCAGCCTGGCGGGGACAGGGCTAGACGAGCAGTACTTC. Translation gives CASSLAGTGLDEQYF.

J is TRBJ1-2 and V is TRBV7-9; 9 bases fit TRBD1. This CDR3 has 16 amino acids. Germline V gene data show CDR1 as SEHNR and CDR2 as FQNEAQ (reference sequence). Trimming took 1 base from V and 6 from J; bases not matched to a gene: 9. The CDR3: CASSLVETGGRDGYTF. The DNA of the CDR3 is TGTGCCAGCAGCTTAGTCGAGACAGGGGGAAGGGATGGCTACACCTTC.

This clonotype was counted a single time. The gene calls are TRBV6-2 or TRBV6-3 and TRBJ2-2; D may be TRBD2 (6 bases). Per the germline V gene, CDR1 is MNHEY and CDR2 is SVGEGT. Between the trimmed V and J ends, which lost 7 bases and 3 bases, there was a span of 15 bases. The CDR3 runs 15 residues. The CDR3 nucleotides read TGTGCCAGCACGCGGGCAGGAGGGTACACCGGGGAGCTGTTTTTT. Residues: CASTRAGGYTGELFF.